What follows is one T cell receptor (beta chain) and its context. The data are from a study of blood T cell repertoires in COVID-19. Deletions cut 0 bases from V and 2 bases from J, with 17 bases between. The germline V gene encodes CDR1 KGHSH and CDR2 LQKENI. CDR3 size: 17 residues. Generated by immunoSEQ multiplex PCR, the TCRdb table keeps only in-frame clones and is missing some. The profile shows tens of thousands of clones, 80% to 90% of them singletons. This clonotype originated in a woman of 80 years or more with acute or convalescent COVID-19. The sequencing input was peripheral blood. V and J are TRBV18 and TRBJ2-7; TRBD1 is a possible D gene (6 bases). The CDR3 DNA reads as TGTGCCAGCTCACCACCAAACAGGGCCAAAGCTACCTACGAGCAGTACTTC. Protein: CASSPPNRAKATYEQYF.